These 4 T cell receptor beta chains originate from one sample sequenced in a study of shared clonotypes between healthy human individuals (dated by TCRdb to about 2020). The library relied on the immunoSEQ multiplex PCR assay. This immuneACCESS table, as held by TCRdb, lists in-frame sequences with V and J called but not all clones. Of the missing ones, under half trace to an unresolved V gene in checked studies; the others have no known cause. Recorded for this sample are 800,000 to 950,000 clones; 90% to 98% of them occurred a single time. The ten largest account for around 0.21% of the sample. CD8 naive samples were obtained by positive selection for CCR7 among CD45RO-negative cells, yielding a CD45RA+CCR7+ population from which TemRA cells were excluded. Sequenced sample: naive CD8+ T cells sorted from blood. The cell subset or site label on this specimen signifies: CD45RA+CCR7+. The receptor set was obtained from a man aged 25 to 40 in good health.

V gene TRBV19 combines with J gene TRBJ2-7; perhaps TRBD1 as D (6 bases). V was cut by 5 bases and J by 3 bases, with 14 bases left in between. This CDR3 is 14 amino acids long. CDR1 and CDR2 from the germline V gene are LNHDA and SQIVND (reference sequence). CDR3: CASSPAARGYEQYF. The CDR3 DNA is TGTGCCAGTAGTCCAGCAGCCAGGGGCTACGAGCAGTACTTC.

The V and J genes are TRBV7-9 and TRBJ1-4; no firm D call. The CDR3 totals 14 residues. The germline V and J ends were trimmed by 5 bases and 8 bases, with 15 bases remaining between them. CDR1 SEHNR and CDR2 FQNEAQ come from the germline V gene (reference sequence). The CDR3 region is CASSGPRSGEKLFF. CDR3 coding DNA: TGTGCCAGCAGCGGACCGCGGAGCGGGGAAAAACTGTTTTTT.

The V call is TRBV5-5, the J call TRBJ2-7; possibly TRBD1 for D (5 bases). Trimming took off 3 bases at V and 2 bases at J, with 9 bases between the two ends. This CDR3 is 13 amino acids long. The V gene's germline CDR1 is SGHKS and CDR2 YYEKEE (reference sequence). The CDR3 here is CASSSGPTYEQYF. In nucleotides, the CDR3 is TGTGCCAGCAGCTCAGGGCCTACCTACGAGCAGTACTTC. The full variable domain, with the rest looked up from reference TRBV5-5 and TRBJ2-7, is DAGVTQSPTHLIKTRGQQVTLRCSPISGHKSVSWYQQVLGQGPQFIFQYYEKEERGRGNFPDRFSARQFPNYSSELNVNALLLGDSALYLCASSSGPTYEQYFGPGTRLTVT.

The CDR3 sequence is CASSLGPTSNEQYF. The CDR3 bases are TGTGCCAGCAGCTTAGGGCCGACTAGTAACGAGCAGTACTTC. This chain connects TRBV7-3 to TRBJ2-7, with TRBD2 as a possible D gene (6 bases). CDR1 is SGHTA, CDR2 FQGTGA, per germline. V was shortened by 2 bases and J by 5 bases, with 13 bases between the two germline ends. The CDR3 consists of 14 residues.